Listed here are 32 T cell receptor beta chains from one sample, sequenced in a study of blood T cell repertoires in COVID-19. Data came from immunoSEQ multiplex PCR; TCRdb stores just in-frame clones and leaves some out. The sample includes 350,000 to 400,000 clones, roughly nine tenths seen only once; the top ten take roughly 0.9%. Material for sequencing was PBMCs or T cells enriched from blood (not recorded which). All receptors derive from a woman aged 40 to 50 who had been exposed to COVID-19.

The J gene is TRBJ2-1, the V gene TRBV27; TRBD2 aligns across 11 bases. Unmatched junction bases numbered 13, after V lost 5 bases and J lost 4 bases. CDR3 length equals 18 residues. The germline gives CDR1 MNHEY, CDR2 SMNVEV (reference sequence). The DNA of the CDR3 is TGTGCCAGCAGTCCTAGACATCGGACTAGCGGGCAGTACAATGAGCAGTTCTTC. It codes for CASSPRHRTSGQYNEQFF.

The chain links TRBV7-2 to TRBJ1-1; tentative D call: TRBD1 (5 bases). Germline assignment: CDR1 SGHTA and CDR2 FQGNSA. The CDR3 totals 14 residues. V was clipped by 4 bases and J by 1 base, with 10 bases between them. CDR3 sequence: CASSYPGQNTEAFF. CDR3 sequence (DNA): TGTGCCAGCAGCTACCCAGGGCAGAACACTGAAGCTTTCTTT.

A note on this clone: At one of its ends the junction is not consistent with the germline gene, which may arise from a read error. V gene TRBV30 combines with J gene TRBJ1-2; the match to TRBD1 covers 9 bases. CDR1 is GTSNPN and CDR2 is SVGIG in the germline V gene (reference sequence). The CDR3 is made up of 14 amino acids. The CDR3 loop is CAWRATPPGQGGIF. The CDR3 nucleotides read TGTGCCTGGAGAGCTACGCCCCCGGGACAGGGAGGTATTTTC.

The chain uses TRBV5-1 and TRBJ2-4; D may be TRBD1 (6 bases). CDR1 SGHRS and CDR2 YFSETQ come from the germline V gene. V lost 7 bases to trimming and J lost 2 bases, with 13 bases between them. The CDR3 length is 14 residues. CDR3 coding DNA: TGCGCCAGCTCTAAGGGGGTGCCCAAAAACATTCAGTACTTC. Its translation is CASSKGVPKNIQYF.

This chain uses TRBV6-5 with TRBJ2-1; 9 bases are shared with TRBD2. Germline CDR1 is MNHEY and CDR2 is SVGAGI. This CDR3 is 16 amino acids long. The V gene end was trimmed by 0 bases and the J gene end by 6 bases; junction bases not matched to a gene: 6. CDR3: CASSYSRLAGSNEQFF. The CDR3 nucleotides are TGTGCCAGCAGTTACTCCCGGCTAGCGGGGTCCAATGAGCAGTTCTTC.

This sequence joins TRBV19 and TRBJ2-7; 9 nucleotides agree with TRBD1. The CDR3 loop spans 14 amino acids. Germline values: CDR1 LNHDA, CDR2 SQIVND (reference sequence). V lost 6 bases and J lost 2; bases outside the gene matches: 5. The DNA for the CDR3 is TGTGCCAGTAGAGCCGGGACAGGGACCTACGAGCAGTACTTC. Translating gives CASRAGTGTYEQYF.

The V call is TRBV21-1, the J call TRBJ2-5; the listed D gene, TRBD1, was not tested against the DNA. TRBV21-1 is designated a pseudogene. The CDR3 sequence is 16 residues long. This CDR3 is CASSKVPIGQGETQYF. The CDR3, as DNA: TGTGCCAGCAGCAAAGTTCCAATAGGGCAGGGAGAGACCCAGTACTTC.

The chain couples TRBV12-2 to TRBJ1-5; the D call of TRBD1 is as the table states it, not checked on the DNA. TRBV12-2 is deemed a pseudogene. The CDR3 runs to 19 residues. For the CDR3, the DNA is TGTGCAAGTCGCTTAGCCCCGACAGGGGACCACCGCTACAATCAGCCCCAGCATTTT. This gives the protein CASRLAPTGDHRYNQPQHF.

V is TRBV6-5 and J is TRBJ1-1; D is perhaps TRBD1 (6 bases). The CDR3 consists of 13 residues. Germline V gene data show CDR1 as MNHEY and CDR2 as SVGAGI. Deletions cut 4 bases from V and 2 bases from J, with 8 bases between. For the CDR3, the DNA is TGTGCCAGCAGTTGGGGACAAAACACTGAAGCTTTCTTT. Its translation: CASSWGQNTEAFF.

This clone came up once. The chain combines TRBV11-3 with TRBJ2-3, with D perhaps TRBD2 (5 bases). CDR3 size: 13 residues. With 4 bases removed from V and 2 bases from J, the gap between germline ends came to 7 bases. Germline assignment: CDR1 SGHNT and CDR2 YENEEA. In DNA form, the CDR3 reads TGTGCCAGCAGCTCGCGGGCCACAGATACGCAGTATTTT. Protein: CASSSRATDTQYF. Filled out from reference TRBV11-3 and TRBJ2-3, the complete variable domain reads EAGVVQSPRYKIIEKKQPVAFWCNPISGHNTLYWYLQNLGQGPELLIRYENEEAVDDSQLPKDRFSAERLKGVDSTLKIQPAELGDSAVYLCASSSRATDTQYFGPGTRLTVL.

The CDR3 DNA reads as TGTGCCTGGAGTGCCCTGGGGGCTATTAATGAAAAACTGTTTTTT. It specifies CAWSALGAINEKLFF. The rearrangement uses TRBV30 and TRBJ1-4; the D gene is possibly TRBD1 (6 bases). Trimming cost V 1 base and J 4 bases, with 13 bases left between them. This CDR3 spans 15 amino acids. CDR1 and CDR2 (germline): GTSNPN, SVGIG (reference sequence).

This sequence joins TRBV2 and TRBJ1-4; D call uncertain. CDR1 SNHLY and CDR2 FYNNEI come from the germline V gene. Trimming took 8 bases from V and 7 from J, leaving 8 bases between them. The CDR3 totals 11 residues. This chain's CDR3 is CASGEFEKLFF. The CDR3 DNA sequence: TGTGCCAGCGGGGAGTTTGAAAAACTGTTTTTT.

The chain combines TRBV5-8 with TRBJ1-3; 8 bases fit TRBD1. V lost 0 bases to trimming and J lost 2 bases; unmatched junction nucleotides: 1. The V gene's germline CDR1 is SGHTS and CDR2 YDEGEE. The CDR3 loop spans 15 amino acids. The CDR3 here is CASSLGQGTGNTIYF. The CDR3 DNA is TGTGCCAGCAGCTTGGGACAGGGGACTGGAAACACCATATATTTT.

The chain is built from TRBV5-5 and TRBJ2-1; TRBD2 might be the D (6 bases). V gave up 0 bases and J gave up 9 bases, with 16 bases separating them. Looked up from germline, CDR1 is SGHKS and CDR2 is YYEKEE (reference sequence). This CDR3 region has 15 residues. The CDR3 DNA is TGTGCCAGCAGCTTGGAGGAGCGGGCGTCCGGTGAGCAGTTCTTC. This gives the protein CASSLEERASGEQFF.

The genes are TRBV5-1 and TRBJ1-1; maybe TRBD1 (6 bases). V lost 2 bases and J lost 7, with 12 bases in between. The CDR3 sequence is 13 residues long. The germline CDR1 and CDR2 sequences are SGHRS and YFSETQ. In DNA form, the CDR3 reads TGCGCCAGCAGCTTAGGGGGGGAAGGTGAAGCTTTCTTT. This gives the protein CASSLGGEGEAFF.

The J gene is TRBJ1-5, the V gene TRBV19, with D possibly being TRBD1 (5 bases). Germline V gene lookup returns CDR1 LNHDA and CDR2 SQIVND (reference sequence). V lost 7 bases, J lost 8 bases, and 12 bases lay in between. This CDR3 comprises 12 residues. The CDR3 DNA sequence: TGTGCCAGTACAAAGGGGAGGGAGCCCCAGCATTTT. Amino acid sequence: CASTKGREPQHF.

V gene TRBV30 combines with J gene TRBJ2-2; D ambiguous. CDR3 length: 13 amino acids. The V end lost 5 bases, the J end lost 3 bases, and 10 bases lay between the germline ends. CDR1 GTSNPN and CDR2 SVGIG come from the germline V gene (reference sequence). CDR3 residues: CAWRVGYTGELFF. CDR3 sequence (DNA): TGTGCCTGGCGAGTGGGCTACACCGGGGAGCTGTTTTTT.

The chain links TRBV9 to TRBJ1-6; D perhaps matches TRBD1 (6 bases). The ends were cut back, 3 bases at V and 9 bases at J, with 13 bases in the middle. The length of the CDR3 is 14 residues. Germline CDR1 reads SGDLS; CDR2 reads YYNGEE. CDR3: CASSETGGSSPLHF. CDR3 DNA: TGTGCCAGCAGCGAGACAGGCGGAAGTTCACCCCTCCACTTT.

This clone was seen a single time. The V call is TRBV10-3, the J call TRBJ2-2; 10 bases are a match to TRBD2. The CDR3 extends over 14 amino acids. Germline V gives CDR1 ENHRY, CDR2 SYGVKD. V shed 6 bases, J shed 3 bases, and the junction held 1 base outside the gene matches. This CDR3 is CAIRTSGHTGELFF. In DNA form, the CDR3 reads TGTGCCATCAGGACTAGCGGGCACACCGGGGAGCTGTTTTTT.

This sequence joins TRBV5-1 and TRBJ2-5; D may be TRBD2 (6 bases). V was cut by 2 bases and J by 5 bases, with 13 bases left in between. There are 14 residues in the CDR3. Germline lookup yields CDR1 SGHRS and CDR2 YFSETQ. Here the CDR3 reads CASSLGGLEETQYF. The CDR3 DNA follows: TGCGCCAGCAGCTTAGGAGGGTTGGAGGAGACCCAGTACTTC.

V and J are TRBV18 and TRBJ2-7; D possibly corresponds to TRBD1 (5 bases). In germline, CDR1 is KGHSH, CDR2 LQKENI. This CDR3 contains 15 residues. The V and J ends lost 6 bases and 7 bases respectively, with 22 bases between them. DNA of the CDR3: TGTGCCAGCTCTCCGGACACGTCCTATGCTCGGGAGCAGTACTTC. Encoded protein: CASSPDTSYAREQYF.

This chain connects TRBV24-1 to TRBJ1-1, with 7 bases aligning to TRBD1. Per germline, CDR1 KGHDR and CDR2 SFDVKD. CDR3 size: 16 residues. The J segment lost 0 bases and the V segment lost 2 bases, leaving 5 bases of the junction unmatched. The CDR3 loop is CATSDSPGQLNTEAFF. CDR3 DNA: TGTGCCACCAGTGATTCCCCGGGACAGCTGAACACTGAAGCTTTCTTT.

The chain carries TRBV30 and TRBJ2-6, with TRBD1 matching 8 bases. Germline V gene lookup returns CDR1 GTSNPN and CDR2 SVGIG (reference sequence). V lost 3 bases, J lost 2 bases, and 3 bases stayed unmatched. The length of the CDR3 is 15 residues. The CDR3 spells CAWRKTGAGANVLTF. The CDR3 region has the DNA TGTGCCTGGAGGAAGACAGGGGCTGGGGCCAACGTCCTGACTTTC.

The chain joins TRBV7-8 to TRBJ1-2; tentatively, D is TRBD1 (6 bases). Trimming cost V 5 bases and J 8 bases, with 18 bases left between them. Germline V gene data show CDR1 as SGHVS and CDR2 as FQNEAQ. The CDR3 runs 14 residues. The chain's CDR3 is CASSRTAAGRGYTF. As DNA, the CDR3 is TGTGCCAGCAGCCGGACAGCGGCTGGGAGGGGCTACACCTTC.

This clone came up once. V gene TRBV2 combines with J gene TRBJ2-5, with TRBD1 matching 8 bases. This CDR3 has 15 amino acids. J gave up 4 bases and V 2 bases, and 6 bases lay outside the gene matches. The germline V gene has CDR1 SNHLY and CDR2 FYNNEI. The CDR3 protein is CASSESAGGIETQYF. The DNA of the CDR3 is TGTGCCAGCAGTGAATCGGCAGGGGGCATAGAGACCCAGTACTTC.

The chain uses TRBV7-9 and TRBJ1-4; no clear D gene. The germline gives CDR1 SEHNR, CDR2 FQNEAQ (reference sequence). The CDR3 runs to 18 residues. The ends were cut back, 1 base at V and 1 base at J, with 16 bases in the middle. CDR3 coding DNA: TGTGCCAGCAGCTTAGAGAGGTGGTGGGAGAGAACTAATGAAAAACTGTTTTTT. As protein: CASSLERWWERTNEKLFF.

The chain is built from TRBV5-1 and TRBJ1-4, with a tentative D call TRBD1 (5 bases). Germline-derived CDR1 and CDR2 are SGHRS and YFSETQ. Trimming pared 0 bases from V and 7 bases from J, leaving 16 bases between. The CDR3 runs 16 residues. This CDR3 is CASSLGLRRGGEKLFF. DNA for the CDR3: TGCGCCAGCAGCTTGGGGCTTAGGAGGGGTGGTGAAAAACTGTTTTTT.

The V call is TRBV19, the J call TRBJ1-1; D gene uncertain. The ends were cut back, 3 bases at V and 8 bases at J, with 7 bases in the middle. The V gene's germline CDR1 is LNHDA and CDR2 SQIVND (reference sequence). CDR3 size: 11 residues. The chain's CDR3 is CASSMGLEAFF. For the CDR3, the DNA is TGTGCCAGTAGTATGGGCCTGGAAGCTTTCTTT.

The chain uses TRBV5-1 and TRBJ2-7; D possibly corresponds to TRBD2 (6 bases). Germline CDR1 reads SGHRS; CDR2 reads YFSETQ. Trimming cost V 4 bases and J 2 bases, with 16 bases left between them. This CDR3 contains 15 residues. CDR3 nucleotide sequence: TGCGCCAGCAGCCCGGGACTCCTACCCACCTACGAGCAGTACTTC. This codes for CASSPGLLPTYEQYF.

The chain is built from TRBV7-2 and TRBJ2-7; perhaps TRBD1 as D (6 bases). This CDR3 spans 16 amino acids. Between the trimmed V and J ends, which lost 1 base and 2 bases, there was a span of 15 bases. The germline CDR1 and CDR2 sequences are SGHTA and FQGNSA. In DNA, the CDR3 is TGTGCCAGCAGCTTAGATCCGACAGGCGCTACCTACGAGCAGTACTTC. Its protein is CASSLDPTGATYEQYF.

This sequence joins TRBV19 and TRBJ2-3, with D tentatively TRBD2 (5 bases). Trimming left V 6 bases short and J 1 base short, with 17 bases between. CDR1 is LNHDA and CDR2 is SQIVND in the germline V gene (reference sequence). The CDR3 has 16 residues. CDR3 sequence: CASRPTSGVGTDTQYF. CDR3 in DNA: TGTGCCAGTAGGCCTACTAGTGGAGTCGGCACAGATACGCAGTATTTT.

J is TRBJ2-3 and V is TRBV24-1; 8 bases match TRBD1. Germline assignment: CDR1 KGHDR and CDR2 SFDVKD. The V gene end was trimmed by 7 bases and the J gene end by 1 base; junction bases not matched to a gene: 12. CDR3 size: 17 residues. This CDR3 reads CATSHRYRGVGTDTQYF. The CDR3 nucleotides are TGTGCCACCAGCCACCGGTACAGGGGGGTGGGCACAGATACGCAGTATTTT.